This entry lists 25 T cell receptor beta chains sequenced from one sample in a study of blood T cell repertoires in COVID-19. Using immunoSEQ multiplex PCR, the repertoire was profiled, and TCRdb retains in-frame clones only, with some absent. Found here are roughly 190,000 clones, more than 80% of them singletons; the top ten hold 9.5% to 11%. The sample consisted of peripheral blood. The receptors come from a woman aged 40-49 years with COVID-19, enrolled during active disease.

The chain uses TRBV5-8 and TRBJ1-1; 8 bases match TRBD1. There are 15 residues in the CDR3. The germline V gene has CDR1 SGHTS and CDR2 YDEGEE. With V trimmed by 2 bases and J by 8 bases, 11 bases remained unmatched. CDR3 sequence: CASSLGTTGVEEAFF. CDR3 in DNA: TGTGCCAGCAGCTTAGGGACGACAGGGGTCGAGGAAGCTTTCTTT.

The V call is TRBV5-8, the J call TRBJ2-5; 10 bases are a match to TRBD1. This CDR3 has 16 residues. CDR1 and CDR2 from the germline V gene are SGHTS and YDEGEE. J was trimmed by 4 bases and V by 4 bases; bases with no gene match: 10. CDR3 amino acids: CASSLLLGDRGETQYF. The CDR3 bases are TGTGCCAGCAGCCTACTCCTCGGGGACAGGGGAGAGACCCAGTACTTC.

The rearrangement uses TRBV15 and TRBJ2-7; 7 bases align to TRBD1. In germline, CDR1 is LNHNV, CDR2 YYDKDF (reference sequence). This CDR3 contains 16 residues. Trimming removed 0 bases from V and 2 bases from J; junction bases left unmatched: 7. The CDR3 DNA reads TGTGCCACCAGCAGAGATGGGTCGGGACAGCCCTACGAGCAGTACGTC. Its protein product is CATSRDGSGQPYEQYV.

The rearrangement joins TRBV27 to TRBJ1-2; 7 bases are shared with TRBD1. The CDR3 totals 13 residues. The V and J ends lost 6 bases and 2 bases, in that order; junction bases with no gene match: 3. Germline V gene data show CDR1 as MNHEY and CDR2 as SMNVEV (reference sequence). The CDR3: CASRQGQNYGYTF. CDR3 sequence (DNA): TGTGCCAGCAGGCAGGGACAGAACTATGGCTACACCTTC.

The chain couples TRBV11-3 to TRBJ1-3; tentatively, D is TRBD1 (6 bases). Germline V gene data show CDR1 as SGHNT and CDR2 as YENEEA. The CDR3 totals 17 residues. Trimming removed 0 bases from V and 0 bases from J, with 12 bases in between. The CDR3 region is CASSLDSTGASGNTIYF. CDR3 sequence (DNA): TGTGCCAGCAGCTTAGATTCGACAGGCGCCTCTGGAAACACCATATATTTT.

This chain uses TRBV6-5 with TRBJ2-5; no definite D call. This CDR3 is built from 13 residues. Germline assignment: CDR1 MNHEY and CDR2 SVGAGI. V was pared by 7 bases and J by 0 bases, with 9 bases between. The CDR3 region has the DNA TGTGCCAGCATTAACAGAGACCAAGAGACCCAGTACTTC. Residues: CASINRDQETQYF.

The V call is TRBV9, the J call TRBJ2-1, with D possibly TRBD1 on 7 matching bases. The CDR3 consists of 15 residues. V dropped 0 bases and J dropped 9 bases, with 16 bases sitting between them. From germline, CDR1 is SGDLS and CDR2 YYNGEE. The CDR3 loop is CASSVAAGGWAEQFF. DNA of the CDR3: TGTGCCAGCAGCGTAGCGGCAGGGGGGTGGGCTGAGCAGTTCTTC. Looking up the rest from reference TRBV9 and TRBJ2-1 gives the full variable domain: DSGVTQTPKHLITATGQRVTLRCSPRSGDLSVYWYQQSLDQGLQFLIQYYNGEERAKGNILERFSAQQFPDLHSELNLSSLELGDSALYFCASSVAAGGWAEQFFGPGTRLTVL.

The gene calls are TRBV18 and TRBJ2-3; tentatively, D is TRBD2 (5 bases). The CDR3 totals 13 residues. V was shortened by 3 bases and J by 5 bases, with 9 bases between the two germline ends. Germline V gene data show CDR1 as KGHSH and CDR2 as LQKENI. In DNA form, the CDR3 reads TGTGCCAGCTCACCTTCCCGGGGAGATACGCAGTATTTT. This sequence encodes CASSPSRGDTQYF.

This clone was observed once. The chain recombines TRBV10-3 with TRBJ2-1, with TRBD1 as a possible D gene (5 bases). Trimming cost V 0 bases and J 7 bases, with 16 bases left between them. The CDR3 is 16 amino acids. Germline V lookup: CDR1 ENHRY, CDR2 SYGVKD. DNA for the CDR3: TGTGCCATCAGTGAGTCGGCAGGGTACGCCCATAATGAGCAGTTCTTC. Translated, it gives CAISESAGYAHNEQFF.

About this clone itself: A junction end diverges from the germline sequence, so it may reflect a read error. The V gene is TRBV2, the J gene TRBJ1-6; the match to TRBD1 covers 9 bases. The CDR3 is 14 residues long. The germline gives CDR1 SNHLY, CDR2 FYNNEI. The CDR3 bases are TGTGCCAGCAGTCCCGGGACAGGGACTGGAAATCTGAGATTT. This sequence encodes CASSPGTGTGNLRF.

The gene calls are TRBV7-2 and TRBJ2-4; 10 bases align to TRBD1. The J segment lost 1 base and the V segment lost 5 bases, leaving 8 bases of the junction unmatched. CDR3 length: 17 amino acids. Germline CDR1 and CDR2: SGHTA and FQGNSA. CDR3 DNA: TGTGCCAGCAGCCAGGGACAGGGGACTAGGGCCAAAAACATTCAGTACTTC. Its translation is CASSQGQGTRAKNIQYF.

This rearrangement joins TRBV19 to TRBJ2-7; D is perhaps TRBD1 (5 bases). CDR1 LNHDA and CDR2 SQIVND come from the germline V gene (reference sequence). The V and J ends lost 3 bases and 1 base respectively, with 13 bases between them. CDR3 length: 15 amino acids. The CDR3: CASSIGTGRSYEQYF. CDR3 sequence (DNA): TGTGCCAGTAGTATTGGTACAGGCCGATCCTACGAGCAGTACTTC.

The chain couples TRBV11-3 to TRBJ2-1; 9 bases fit TRBD1. The germline V gene has CDR1 SGHNT and CDR2 YENEEA. The CDR3 covers 15 residues. J lost 5 bases, V lost 3 bases, and 5 bases had no gene match. The CDR3 DNA is TGTGCCAGCAGCTTTGGACAGGGGTGGAACAATGAGCAGTTCTTC. It encodes CASSFGQGWNNEQFF.

The chain carries TRBV19 and TRBJ2-1; the D is unclear. Per germline, CDR1 LNHDA and CDR2 SQIVND (reference sequence). V lost 2 bases to trimming and J lost 2 bases, with 13 bases between them. This CDR3 is 16 amino acids long. The CDR3 coding sequence is TGTGCCAGTAGTATACTGGTCAGGCCCCCCTACAATGAGCAGTTCTTC. Translated: CASSILVRPPYNEQFF.

This clone was seen more than once but under ten times. Additional DNA sequences in this sample encode the identical CDR3. The rearrangement uses TRBV9 and TRBJ2-3, with D tentatively TRBD2 (5 bases). The CDR3 spans 14 residues. Trimming left V 4 bases short and J 2 bases short, with 11 bases between. Looked up from germline, CDR1 is SGDLS and CDR2 is YYNGEE. The CDR3 here is CASSPSGYTDTQYF. The CDR3 DNA is TGTGCCAGCAGCCCCAGCGGCTACACAGATACGCAGTATTTT.

A single count supports this clone. The rearrangement joins TRBV28 to TRBJ2-1; no clear D gene. The CDR3 loop spans 15 amino acids. CDR1 MDHEN and CDR2 SYDVKM come from the germline V gene. Trimming stripped 7 bases from V and 0 bases from J, with 13 bases between. For the CDR3, the DNA is TGTGCCAGCACCCTACGGCCGGGCTCCTACAATGAGCAGTTCTTC. Encoded protein: CASTLRPGSYNEQFF.

V is TRBV30 and J is TRBJ2-1; 7 bases match TRBD2. Germline trimming cut 3 bases from V and 13 bases from J; bases unmatched to any gene: 12. The germline CDR1 and CDR2 sequences are GTSNPN and SVGIG (reference sequence). This CDR3 is built from 13 residues. The CDR3 protein is CAWSETNGLVQFF. CDR3 DNA: TGTGCCTGGAGCGAGACGAACGGACTAGTCCAGTTCTTC. Drawing the rest from reference TRBV30 and TRBJ2-1, the complete variable domain is SQTIHQWPATLVQPVGSPLSLECTVEGTSNPNLYWYRQAAGRGLQLLFYSVGIGQISSEVPQNLSASRPQDRQFILSSKKLLLSDSGFYLCAWSETNGLVQFFGPGTRLTVL.

V usage is TRBV6-5 and J usage is TRBJ1-2, with a weak D call TRBD1 (6 bases). The V gene's germline CDR1 is MNHEY and CDR2 SVGAGI. The V end was cut by 5 bases, the J end by 8 bases, with 15 bases between. The CDR3 length is 13 residues. CDR3 in amino acids: CASSPIPQGGYTF. CDR3 DNA: TGTGCCAGCAGTCCTATACCGCAGGGGGGCTACACCTTC.

The chain's CDR3 is CASSPIGGGNTGELFF. The DNA of the CDR3 is TGTGCCAGCAGCCCGATCGGCGGGGGGAACACCGGGGAGCTGTTTTTT. The chain joins TRBV7-6 to TRBJ2-2; 7 nucleotides line up with TRBD2. The germline V gene encodes CDR1 SGHVS and CDR2 FNYEAQ. This CDR3 comprises 16 residues. V gave up 5 bases and J gave up 1 base; unmatched junction bases: 7.

This clone was counted at least ten times. CDR3 sequence reads: CASTVGTKEQFF. The CDR3 nucleotides read TGTGCCAGCACCGTGGGGACTAAAGAGCAGTTCTTC. The chain has TRBV28 and TRBJ2-1; 7 positions match TRBD2. The CDR3 sequence is 12 residues long. CDR1 MDHEN and CDR2 SYDVKM come from the germline V gene. Trimming took 7 bases from V and 10 from J; bases not matched to a gene: 7.

This chain joins TRBV5-1 and TRBJ2-1; the match to TRBD1 covers 7 bases. The CDR3 is 15 amino acids. Germline V gives CDR1 SGHRS, CDR2 YFSETQ. The J segment lost 2 bases and the V segment lost 0 bases, leaving 2 bases of the junction unmatched. The CDR3: CASSLAGQPYNEQFF. In DNA, the CDR3 is TGCGCCAGCAGCTTGGCGGGACAGCCCTACAATGAGCAGTTCTTC. Full variable domain (remainder filled in from reference TRBV5-1 and TRBJ2-1): KAGVTQTPRYLIKTRGQQVTLSCSPISGHRSVSWYQQTPGQGLQFLFEYFSETQRNKGNFPGRFSGRQFSNSRSEMNVSTLELGDSALYLCASSLAGQPYNEQFFGPGTRLTVL.

The chain uses TRBV2 and TRBJ2-3, with TRBD2 matching 13 bases. CDR1 SNHLY and CDR2 FYNNEI come from the germline V gene. The CDR3 is 14 amino acids. Germline trimming cut 8 bases from V and 7 bases from J; bases unmatched to any gene: 6. In DNA, the CDR3 is TGTGCCAGCGAACTAGCGGGGGGGCTAAATACGCAGTATTTT. This sequence encodes CASELAGGLNTQYF.

The chain uses TRBV10-2 and TRBJ2-7; D possibly corresponds to TRBD2 (6 bases). CDR1 and CDR2 from the germline V gene are WSHSY and SAAADI. The germline V and J ends were trimmed by 3 bases and 2 bases, with 11 bases remaining between them. This CDR3 comprises 14 residues. Here the CDR3 reads CASSDGTAPYEQYV. The CDR3 region has the DNA TGCGCCAGCAGTGATGGGACTGCACCCTACGAGCAGTACGTC.

This clone was seen a handful of times. This chain joins TRBV6-5 and TRBJ2-2, with D perhaps matching TRBD1 (5 bases). The CDR3 length is 13 residues. The ends were cut back, 4 bases at V and 5 bases at J, with 8 bases in the middle. CDR1 and CDR2 (germline): MNHEY, SVGAGI. The chain's CDR3 is CASSSKGTGELFF. For the CDR3, the DNA is TGTGCCAGCAGTTCGAAGGGGACCGGGGAGCTGTTTTTT.

The CDR3 region has the DNA TGTGCCAGCAGTTTGGGCGTCGAGAACACTGAAGCTTTCTTT. Translating gives CASSLGVENTEAFF. The chain couples TRBV28 to TRBJ1-1; D remains unclear. Germline values: CDR1 MDHEN, CDR2 SYDVKM. V was clipped by 3 bases and J by 1 base, with 9 bases between them. The CDR3 consists of 14 residues.